The 23 T cell receptor beta chains below were found in one sample sequenced in a study of blood T cell repertoires in COVID-19. Only in-frame clones appear in the TCRdb table, and some are missing; sequencing was by immunoSEQ multiplex PCR. Among over 200,000 clones listed, 85% were seen once. Sequenced: PBMCs or T cells enriched from blood (not recorded which). The receptors stem from a man in his forties who had recovered from COVID-19.

The chain employs TRBV13 and TRBJ2-3; possible D gene TRBD2, 6 bases. Trimming shortened V by 3 bases and J by 3 bases, and 19 bases separated the two germline ends. Germline V gives CDR1 PRHDT, CDR2 FYEKMQ (reference sequence). The CDR3 is made up of 17 amino acids. CDR3 amino acids: CASSFRDLWGGTDTQYF. DNA for the CDR3: TGTGCCAGCAGCTTTAGGGACCTCTGGGGAGGTACAGATACGCAGTATTTT.

The chain combines TRBV19 with TRBJ1-6, with D maybe TRBD1 (5 bases). The CDR3 extends over 16 amino acids. Germline CDR1 is LNHDA and CDR2 is SQIVND (reference sequence). V was shortened by 1 base and J by 6 bases, with 13 bases between the two germline ends. CDR3 nucleotides: TGTGCCAGTAGTATAGGACAGTCGGGCCTTAATTCACCCCTCCACTTT. Residues: CASSIGQSGLNSPLHF. The whole variable domain, filled in from reference TRBV19 and TRBJ1-6, reads DGGITQSPKYLFRKEGQNVTLSCEQNLNHDAMYWYRQDPGQGLRLIYYSQIVNDFQKGDIAEGYSVSREKKESFPLTVTSAQKNPTAFYLCASSIGQSGLNSPLHFGNGTRLTVT.

V and J are TRBV19 and TRBJ2-5; 11 positions match TRBD2. The CDR3 is 16 amino acids. V gave up 0 bases and J gave up 4 bases; unmatched junction bases: 4. Germline V CDR1 and CDR2: LNHDA, SQIVND (reference sequence). The CDR3 bases are TGTGCCAGTAGTATAGAGGGTACTAGCGGGAGAGAGACCCAGTACTTC. It specifies CASSIEGTSGRETQYF. Full variable domain (rest looked up from reference TRBV19 and TRBJ2-5): DGGITQSPKYLFRKEGQNVTLSCEQNLNHDAMYWYRQDPGQGLRLIYYSQIVNDFQKGDIAEGYSVSREKKESFPLTVTSAQKNPTAFYLCASSIEGTSGRETQYFGPGTRLLVL.

The V call is TRBV24-1, the J call TRBJ2-7; 7 bases line up with TRBD2. J was trimmed by 6 bases and V by 5 bases; bases with no gene match: 12. CDR3 length: 15 amino acids. CDR1 and CDR2 from the germline V gene are KGHDR and SFDVKD. The CDR3 nucleotides read TGTGCCACCAGTGTCGGGAGCGGGATTGATCCCGAGCAGTACTTC. Its translation: CATSVGSGIDPEQYF.

The genes are TRBV19 and TRBJ1-5; perhaps TRBD1 as D (6 bases). CDR3 length equals 15 residues. CDR1 and CDR2 from the germline V gene are LNHDA and SQIVND (reference sequence). Trimming shortened V by 2 bases and J by 2 bases, and 10 bases separated the two germline ends. CDR3 in amino acids: CASSISRGGNQPQHF. The DNA of the CDR3 is TGTGCCAGTAGTATAAGCAGGGGAGGCAATCAGCCCCAGCATTTT.

V usage is TRBV9 and J usage is TRBJ1-2; D possibly corresponds to TRBD1 (5 bases). The CDR3 totals 15 residues. The germline CDR1 and CDR2 sequences are SGDLS and YYNGEE. With 0 bases removed from V and 4 bases from J, the gap between germline ends came to 13 bases. The CDR3 protein is CASSVDVGRGYGYTF. CDR3 bases: TGTGCCAGCAGCGTAGATGTAGGGAGGGGCTATGGCTACACCTTC. Filled out from reference TRBV9 and TRBJ1-2, the complete variable domain reads DSGVTQTPKHLITATGQRVTLRCSPRSGDLSVYWYQQSLDQGLQFLIQYYNGEERAKGNILERFSAQQFPDLHSELNLSSLELGDSALYFCASSVDVGRGYGYTFGSGTRLTVV.

The chain uses TRBV6-5 and TRBJ2-2, with TRBD2 as a possible D gene (6 bases). CDR1 MNHEY and CDR2 SVGAGI come from the germline V gene. This CDR3 has 13 amino acids. V gave up 7 bases and J gave up 7 bases, with 13 bases separating them. The CDR3 DNA sequence: TGTGCCAGCAAATCTAGCGTGCACGGGGAGCTGTTTTTT. Translated: CASKSSVHGELFF.

This clone appeared a single time. The chain uses TRBV5-1 and TRBJ1-1; the D is unclear. CDR1 and CDR2 from the germline V gene are SGHRS and YFSETQ. The CDR3 loop spans 11 amino acids. Trimming removed 5 bases from V and 6 bases from J, with 8 bases in between. The CDR3 DNA is TGCGCCAGCAGGGTCAGTTCTGAAGCTTTCTTT. Translated, it gives CASRVSSEAFF.

This clone was observed a few times. The V and J genes are TRBV7-2 and TRBJ1-1, with 7 bases lining up with TRBD1. The CDR3 runs to 13 residues. J lost 6 bases, V lost 1 base, and 2 bases had no gene match. Germline CDR1 and CDR2: SGHTA and FQGNSA. The CDR3 DNA reads as TGTGCCAGCAGCTTAGTCAGGGGGGCTGAAGCTTTCTTT. This encodes CASSLVRGAEAFF.

CDR3 DNA sequence: TGTGCCAGCTCACTAACAGGGGTTAGATATATAAACACTGAAGCTTTCTTT. It encodes CASSLTGVRYINTEAFF. The chain couples TRBV18 to TRBJ1-1, with 7 bases that match TRBD1. Germline trimming cut 4 bases from V and 2 bases from J; bases unmatched to any gene: 13. This CDR3 contains 17 residues. Per germline, CDR1 KGHSH and CDR2 LQKENI. The entire variable domain, with the rest obtained from reference TRBV18 and TRBJ1-1, is as follows: NAGVMQNPRHLVRRRGQEARLRCSPMKGHSHVYWYRQLPEEGLKFMVYLQKENIIDESGMPKERFSAEFPKEGPSILRIQQVVRGDSAAYFCASSLTGVRYINTEAFFGQGTRLTVV.

CDR3 nucleotides: TGTGCCACCAGCACTCCGGGACAGTACAATGAGCAGTTCTTC. It encodes CATSTPGQYNEQFF. V and J are TRBV15 and TRBJ2-1; TRBD1 agrees at 7 bases. The germline gives CDR1 LNHNV, CDR2 YYDKDF (reference sequence). The ends lost 4 bases at V and 4 bases at J; junction bases unmatched: 4. The CDR3 is made up of 14 amino acids.

The chain uses TRBV25-1 and TRBJ1-5; 7 positions match TRBD1. Germline lookup yields CDR1 MGHDK and CDR2 SYGVNS. The CDR3 length is 14 residues. Trimming took 6 bases from V and 5 from J; bases not matched to a gene: 7. This CDR3 reads CASSETGRYQPQHF. DNA for the CDR3: TGTGCCAGCAGCGAGACAGGGAGATATCAGCCCCAGCATTTT.

The chain is built from TRBV30 and TRBJ2-1, with D maybe TRBD2 (5 bases). CDR3 length: 13 amino acids. V gave up 8 bases and J gave up 8 bases, with 19 bases separating them. Germline-derived CDR1 and CDR2 are GTSNPN and SVGIG (reference sequence). The CDR3 region has the DNA TGTGCCGTATACCGAGGGAACCGGGATGAGCAGTTCTTC. This translates into CAVYRGNRDEQFF.

The chain carries TRBV10-1 and TRBJ2-7; weak D call: TRBD1 (6 bases). The CDR3 has 13 amino acids. Trimming left V 3 bases short and J 3 bases short, with 9 bases between. Per germline, CDR1 WNHNN and CDR2 SYGVQD (reference sequence). The CDR3 DNA is TGCGCCAGCAGTGACTCAGGGGTCTACGAGCAGTACTTC. Translation: CASSDSGVYEQYF.

In nucleotides, the CDR3 is TGTGCCAGCAGGGCTGGGGTTAGGGGAAGGACTGAAGCTTTCTTT. It translates to CASRAGVRGRTEAFF. The chain combines TRBV6-5 with TRBJ1-1; maybe TRBD1 (5 bases). The V end lost 6 bases, the J end lost 5 bases, and 19 bases lay between the germline ends. This CDR3 is 15 amino acids long. CDR1 is MNHEY and CDR2 is SVGAGI in the germline V gene.

This clone was seen just once. V gene TRBV5-6 combines with J gene TRBJ2-5; TRBD2 agrees at 7 bases. V shed 4 bases, J shed 6 bases, and the junction held 3 bases outside the gene matches. This CDR3 has 12 amino acids. Germline V gene lookup returns CDR1 SGHDT and CDR2 YYEEEE. CDR3 in amino acids: CASSRGGQTQYF. CDR3 coding DNA: TGTGCCAGCAGCAGGGGAGGGCAGACCCAGTACTTC.

This clone has a single count. The J gene is TRBJ1-2, the V gene TRBV4-1; TRBD1 matches 9 bases. CDR1 is MGHRA, CDR2 YSYEKL, per germline. This CDR3 region has 17 residues. Trimming took 1 base from V and 4 from J; bases not matched to a gene: 10. CDR3 residues: CASSQVPTGGGGYGYTF. The CDR3 DNA reads as TGCGCCAGCAGCCAAGTCCCCACAGGGGGCGGGGGCTATGGCTACACCTTC.

The gene calls are TRBV4-1 and TRBJ2-3; 11 bases line up with TRBD2. From germline, CDR1 is MGHRA and CDR2 YSYEKL. V lost 4 bases to trimming and J lost 3 bases; unmatched junction nucleotides: 3. The CDR3 contains 15 residues. This chain's CDR3 is CASSRGTSGTDTQYF. The CDR3 DNA reads TGCGCCAGCAGCCGCGGGACTAGCGGAACAGATACGCAGTATTTT.

In its sample, this clone was seen once. The chain has TRBV24-1 and TRBJ2-5; the D gene is possibly TRBD1 (7 bases). V was shortened by 4 bases and J by 5 bases, with 16 bases between the two germline ends. The CDR3 extends over 15 amino acids. CDR1 and CDR2 from the germline V gene are KGHDR and SFDVKD. The CDR3 nucleotides read TGTGCCACCAGTGACTCTAGGACAGGAGGGGAGACCCAGTACTTC. This sequence encodes CATSDSRTGGETQYF.

The V call is TRBV18, the J call TRBJ2-7, with 8 nucleotides matching TRBD2. This CDR3 has 13 residues. CDR1 and CDR2 from the germline V gene are KGHSH and LQKENI. With 3 bases clipped from V and 4 bases from J, the junction kept 2 bases outside the gene matches. The CDR3 nucleotides are TGTGCCAGCTCACCCGGGAGGGGATACGAGCAGTACTTC. Its protein product is CASSPGRGYEQYF.

V gene TRBV11-2 combines with J gene TRBJ2-7, with TRBD1 matching over 9 bases. V shed 4 bases and J 4 bases; nucleotides not matched to a gene: 8. The CDR3 consists of 15 residues. Germline-derived CDR1 and CDR2 are SGHAT and FQNNGV. Here the CDR3 reads CASSSPGTGLYEQYF. The CDR3 DNA reads TGTGCCAGCAGCTCGCCCGGGACAGGGCTTTACGAGCAGTACTTC. The full variable domain, completed using reference TRBV11-2 and TRBJ2-7, is EAGVAQSPRYKIIEKRQSVAFWCNPISGHATLYWYQQILGQGPKLLIQFQNNGVVDDSQLPKDRFSAERLKGVDSTLKIQPAKLEDSAVYLCASSSPGTGLYEQYFGPGTRLTVT.

This clone was found a few times. The genes are TRBV4-2 and TRBJ2-7; TRBD2 matches at 8 bases. V trimming: 0 bases; J trimming: 1 base; junction bases outside the gene matches: 2. Germline lookup yields CDR1 LGHNA and CDR2 YNFKEQ. The CDR3 runs 15 residues. The CDR3: CASSQEGGRSYEQYF. CDR3 coding DNA: TGTGCCAGCAGCCAAGAGGGCGGGAGGTCCTACGAGCAGTACTTC.

The J gene is TRBJ1-6, the V gene TRBV6-5; D is perhaps TRBD1 (5 bases). The germline gives CDR1 MNHEY, CDR2 SVGAGI. Trimming left V 8 bases short and J 8 bases short, with 10 bases between. This CDR3 spans 12 amino acids. In DNA form, the CDR3 reads TGTGCCAGCGCGCAGGGTCATTCACCCCTCCACTTT. Its protein is CASAQGHSPLHF.